This T cell receptor (beta chain) was recorded in a study of monozygotic twins with inflammatory bowel disease (dated by TCRdb to between 2018 and 2021). Some background on the complete study: The full study comprised some 30 monozygotic twin pairs: nine German pairs (four IBD-concordant, five IBD-discordant) and 19 IBD-discordant Danish pairs. The search for disease-associated traits relied mainly on comparing, within discordant pairs, IBD patients with their genetically identical healthy co-twins. Each individual had, on average, about 151 000 unique TCRalpha sequences and 181 000 unique TCRbeta sequences available for analysis. General conclusions and limits of the study: Measured by the inverse Simpson index, TCRbeta repertoire diversity was lower in IBD patients than in their healthy co-twins. The analysis was unable to tell different T cell subtypes apart. No difference in repertoire similarity was observed between concordant and discordant twins, possibly owing to limited statistical power. Fewer clonotypes were shared with other individuals by IBD patients than by healthy twins, most markedly in patients showing signs of disease activity. Differing immunosuppressive treatments among patients may have added background noise and inter-individual variability to the repertoires. The results gave no support for a single strong signal or clonotype linked to IBD.

Libraries were prepared through 5' RACE. Each TCR library was prepared from roughly 3,800 ng of total RNA. cDNA was synthesized with SMARTScribe reverse transcriptase in eight separate reactions per sample. During cDNA synthesis, template switching introduced unique molecular identifiers that contained a 6-nucleotide sample barcode. TCRalpha and TCRbeta cDNA was amplified by two nested PCRs of roughly 15 and 9 cycles, with bead purification after each PCR. Before amplification, the cDNA was both treated with uracil DNA-glycosylase and purified with the QIAquick PCR purification kit. In the second PCR, Illumina TruSeq-compatible adapters and sample-specific barcodes were added. Library quality and concentration were assessed using TapeStation and Qubit, and 4.5 to 6.5 ng of each library was pooled. Sequencing of pooled libraries was carried out on an Illumina HiSeq2500 single-index Rapid Run using 2 x 100 bp reads and custom sequencing primers. As for the original processing: MiGEC version 1.2.6 was used for UMI-based consensus assembly to correct PCR and sequencing errors. MiXCR version 2.1.1 was used for V(D)J alignment, clonotype assembly and CDR3 extraction. To normalise gene usage, clonotype sharing and MAIT/NKT TCR abundance, the top 1000, 10 000 and 20 000 clonotypes in each sample were analysed. Diversity was computed as the inverse Simpson index with the vegan R package after downsampling to 27 000 UMIs. Statistical testing used paired Mann-Whitney U tests on the discordant twin pairs and applied Benjamini-Hochberg correction for multiple testing. The reads underwent TCRdb reprocessing, giving one record for each CDR3 protein sequence and no DNA. For this entry, the V and J calls and clone size follow TCRdb and not the study's own pipeline. The table for this sample shows approximately 400,000 distinct CDR3 sequences. The ten largest clones add up to around 2.3% of the sample.

In the germline V gene (reference sequence), CDR1 corresponds to MNHNY and CDR2 to SVGAGI. Measured from the cysteine to the phenylalanine, the CDR3 is 13 residues long. There is no recorded DNA. Regarding this clonotype: The antigen it binds to is not known.

From each donor, a roughly 2.7 ml peripheral blood sample was collected into PAXgene tubes and kept at -80 degrees C. Without any T cell sorting, total RNA was extracted from whole blood using the PAXgene blood miRNA kit on an automated QIAcube. Peripheral blood from monozygotic twin pairs who were concordant or discordant for inflammatory bowel disease underwent deep TCRalpha and TCRbeta repertoire profiling using unique molecular barcoding. Smoking habits were recorded for all twin pairs, and individuals were classified as current, former or never smokers. This chain is built from TRBV6-6 and TRBJ1-1. Sequencing input: blood. This TCR derives from a human donor with ulcerative colitis or Crohn's disease, or a healthy co-twin of an affected twin (not recorded which). For the CDR3, the sequence is CASSLKVNTEAFF.